This record covers a single T cell receptor (beta chain). It has no known antigen specificity. The sample comes from a study of cytomegalovirus exposure and HLA in healthy donors (TCRdb year 2017). A note on the overall study: According to an earlier analysis of a few hundred of the donors, about 179 million T cells yielded roughly 110 million unique TCR beta sequences and around 280 Gb of sequence data. About 320 gigabases of sequencing data and tens of millions of unique TCR sequences were included in an early release covering about 700 HLA-typed donors. Among the roughly 400 genotyped donors, under 90% belonged to the genetic ancestry cluster associated with self-reported Caucasian donors. The study aimed to test whether cataloging public T cell receptors could reveal signatures of past pathogen exposure. The T cell repertoires of 666 subjects were profiled by immunosequencing and related to cytomegalovirus serostatus. Besides the first cohort of roughly 640 subjects, a separate validation cohort made up of 95 to 150 different subjects was used. To predict cytomegalovirus infection status, the study brought together high-throughput TCR immunosequencing, statistical association of individual TCRs with disease status, and machine learning. A later analysis re-analyzed previously published TCR beta repertoires from approximately 700 donors and added high-resolution HLA genotyping to study TCR occurrence patterns. The later analysis used no new phenotypic data to find candidate immune exposures, relying instead on TCR beta sequences and their occurrence across donors. An earlier analysis of 587 of the donors applied high-throughput TCR beta sequencing to assess whether each TCR beta V gene segment acted as functional or pseudogenic. Alongside the repertoire data, information on donor age, sex, ethnicity and CMV serostatus was compiled. Genome-wide SNP genotypes for about 65% of the roughly 670 donors were used in a later genetic analysis, which treated that subset as a discovery cohort. Every repertoire in the discovery cohort had been generated on one and the same sequencing platform. HLA typing included class I and class II loci at four-digit resolution. Typing coverage differed by locus: A, B, C, DRB1 and DQB1 were typed in roughly 629-630 donors, DQA1 in around 500, DPA1 in over 600, and DPB1 in 472. Four to six DR-DQ haplotypes were handled as single units for association and clustering, since linkage in the cohort was strong. Among about 400 genotyped donors of the cohort, an average of around 220,000 unique TCR beta nucleotide sequences was sequenced per donor, of which 15% to 20% were non-productive.

In total, fewer than 750 healthy bone marrow donors made up the cohort. At the time of sampling, every cohort member was nominally healthy, though immune exposures that went unrecorded were likely present. The donor was CMV seronegative and belonged to the group of roughly 330 seronegative cohort members. A peripheral blood sample was provided by each donor, and peripheral blood mononuclear cells were used for TCR beta sequencing. The Qiagen DNeasy Blood Extraction Kit was used to extract genomic DNA from the blood cell samples. The paper as a whole reports these results and caveats: Specific HLA alleles were associated with 18,000 or so TCR beta sequences at a false discovery rate of 0.05 in a later analysis. The authors suggested that the approach could potentially be extended to other disease states and immunological phenotypes. A total of some 180 TCR beta chains were listed by the study as associated with cytomegalovirus. A few of the identified cytomegalovirus-associated TCR beta chains were confirmed in vitro to be specific for cytomegalovirus antigens. The classifier was reported to diagnose cytomegalovirus status with high specificity and sensitivity in both the original cohort and the validation cohort. Roughly uniform sequencing depth across donors was assumed in presence/absence analyses, although this assumption may not hold. For the cohort, immune exposure information was limited to CMV serostatus. Roughly 17 rarely observed V segments, including chromosome 9 orphons, were excluded from the earlier analysis of several hundred of the donors because counts were too low. Because some donors lacked HLA typing at each locus, the association tests relied only on the typed subset. A further reported finding was that TCR beta sequences accurately predicted the HLA-A and HLA-B alleles for most subjects in the first cohort. In a later analysis, the rate of TCR association differed among HLA loci, with DRB1 alleles having the most associated TCRs and HLA-C alleles having the fewest. Across donors, most TCR sequences were observed very rarely, whereas some public TCRs were present in many individuals. In a later analysis, HLA-associated TCR beta chains showed more clonal expansion and lower generation probabilities than non-associated chains that were equally common. Linkage disequilibrium might explain the correlated functional status among segregating V segments, but an unknown experimental factor could not be ruled out. According to a later genetic analysis, donors in an Asian-associated ancestry cluster had fewer N-insertions in productive TCRs than the roughly 700-donor mean. A later analysis found that most CMV-associated TCR beta chains appeared HLA-restricted, with HLA associations seemingly driven largely by CMV exposure. The sequencing pipeline was judged likely to have produced a cluster of highly shared sequence variants as a technical artifact. An earlier analysis of approximately 570 of the donors showed that most TCR beta V segments appeared in productive rearrangements either about 87% or about 30% of the time, which broadly matched IMGT annotations. An association between a missense DCLRE1C variant and V-gene and J-gene trimming of TCR beta chains was found in a later genetic analysis and replicated in an independent cohort. This cohort had only TCR beta chains sequenced, and the lack of alpha or paired-chain data limited which features could be detected. Several of the top co-occurrence clusters appeared to be linked to parvovirus B19, influenza, CMV and Epstein-Barr virus, according to a later analysis. Strong co-occurrence of HLA alleles, especially DR and DQ, made assigning TCR associations to individual alleles difficult.

Library construction relied on the immunoSEQ multiplex PCR assay. For the multiplex PCR, a mixture combining 60 forward primers for TCR Vbeta segments and 13 reverse primers for TCR Jbeta segments was used. The CDR3 region of rearranged TCR beta genes was amplified from genomic DNA with a multiplex PCR assay. Amplified TCR beta libraries were sequenced as 87-base-pair reads on the Illumina HiSeq System. As for how the authors treated the data: A later analysis counted about 76 million unique TCR beta chains across the 666 repertoires, and 9.5 million to 11 million of these chains were shared by at least two donors. Raw reads were error-corrected and collapsed into unique sequences with a nearest-neighbor algorithm that merged closely related sequences to remove PCR and sequencing errors. V, D and J gene segments were assigned by aligning CDR3 sequences to IMGT reference sequences. For a sequence to be retained, at least a six-nucleotide match to both a V gene segment and a J gene segment was required. A rearrangement was called productive if the CDR3 had no stop codons and remained in frame with V and J, and every other rearrangement was called non-productive. Following IMGT convention, CDR3 was defined as the stretch from the second conserved V-encoded cysteine to the conserved J-encoded phenylalanine. Sequences without an unambiguous match to a single V gene segment were excluded from the earlier analysis of about 600 of the donors. In an earlier analysis of several hundred of the donors, V segments were called functional above 56.7% productive rearrangements and were called segregating when the between-donor standard deviation exceeded 5%. A statistical classification framework was built to diagnose cytomegalovirus status from the catalog of TCR beta chain sequences. A later analysis assigned V and J genes by comparing TCR nucleotide sequences with IMGT/GENE-DB human TR gene sequences. The TCRdist pipeline was used in a later analysis to assign CDR3 sequences and most-parsimonious VDJ recombination scenarios. In a later analysis, every TCR beta chain was defined by the combination of its CDR3 amino acid sequence and its V-gene family, and reads without a unique V-gene family were dropped. To address suspected cross-contamination and a sequencing artifact, a later analysis removed a few hundred highly shared, low-generation-probability nucleotide sequences. A later analysis calculated a clonal expansion index for each public chain from normalized within-repertoire ranks of inferred template counts. In a later analysis, generation probabilities were computed with a VDJ recombination model fitted to out-of-frame rearrangements, and the resulting probabilities were checked against IGoR. In a later analysis, TCR-TCR, TCR-HLA and TCR-CMV co-occurrence was scored with hypergeometric tests, and a repertoire-size bias correction was applied to TCR pairs. False discovery rates were estimated in a later analysis by permuting HLA or CMV assignments 20 times. In a later analysis, co-occurring TCRs were grouped using DBSCAN, and TCRdist sequence similarity was added for clustering within HLA-allele-positive subsets. For co-occurrence clustering, repertoires with fewer than 30,000 or more than 120,000 public chains were excluded, along with five repertoires with anomalous nucleotide sharing. TCRdb's version of the immuneACCESS table is confined to in-frame rearrangements and falls short of the full clone set. An unresolved V gene accounts for under half of the shortfall where checked; the remainder is of unknown origin. That table gives V, J and clone size, and the DNA gave D and trimming. The sample has 55,000 to 65,000 clones on record. The ten top clones hold approximately 4% of the sample.

Sequencing was carried out using PBMCs. The receptor was isolated from a woman aged 18-30 years in good health and CMV-seronegative.

The nucleotide sequence reads as follows: TGTGCCTGGAGTGTAGGGCAGGGGGGAGCTGAAGCTTTCTTT. This yields the protein CAWSVGQGGAEAFF. The sequence is built from TRBV30 and TRBJ1-1; 7 bases in the junction line up with TRBD1. V and J are trimmed by 0 bases and 6 bases, and the gene matches miss 7 bases of the junction. Via the germline V gene (reference sequence), CDR1 is GTSNPN and CDR2 SVGIG. Including the terminal cysteine and phenylalanine, the CDR3 comprises 14 residues. The only DNA kept is the CDR3, 42 bases in frame from the first base.